One sample yielded the 12 T cell receptor beta chains listed below, sequenced in a study of blood T cell repertoires in COVID-19. Profiled with immunoSEQ multiplex PCR; TCRdb holds only in-frame clones, not every one. The table has 300,000 to 400,000 clones, around 89% seen once. Specimen: PBMCs or T cells enriched from blood (not recorded which). All receptors derive from a young woman who had recovered from COVID-19.

Comment on this clone: The sample holds other DNA sequences that translate to the same CDR3. The chain carries TRBV18 and TRBJ1-1; possibly TRBD1 for D (6 bases). The CDR3 runs 14 residues. The germline V gene has CDR1 KGHSH and CDR2 LQKENI. Trimming took 3 bases from V and 1 from J, leaving 9 bases between them. Here the CDR3 reads CASSPQGTNTEAFF. CDR3 nucleotide sequence: TGTGCCAGCTCACCGCAGGGGACGAACACTGAAGCTTTCTTT.

The V and J genes are TRBV19 and TRBJ1-5; 8 bases map to TRBD1. The V gene end was trimmed by 5 bases and the J gene end by 7 bases; junction bases not matched to a gene: 7. This CDR3 is built from 14 residues. From germline, CDR1 is LNHDA and CDR2 SQIVND (reference sequence). CDR3 sequence: CASSPRTGRQPQHF. For the CDR3, the DNA is TGTGCCAGTAGTCCCCGGACAGGGCGGCAGCCCCAGCATTTT. Full variable domain (missing parts from reference TRBV19 and TRBJ1-5): DGGITQSPKYLFRKEGQNVTLSCEQNLNHDAMYWYRQDPGQGLRLIYYSQIVNDFQKGDIAEGYSVSREKKESFPLTVTSAQKNPTAFYLCASSPRTGRQPQHFGDGTRLSIL.

This sequence joins TRBV4-1 and TRBJ1-1; 7 bases match TRBD1. CDR3 length: 12 residues. Trimming removed 4 bases from V and 11 bases from J; junction bases left unmatched: 7. Germline CDR1 MGHRA, CDR2 YSYEKL. The CDR3 loop is CASSPDRRYAFF. The CDR3 region has the DNA TGCGCCAGCAGCCCGGACAGGAGGTACGCTTTCTTT.

The J gene is TRBJ1-2, the V gene TRBV6-5, with no clear D. The germline V gene encodes CDR1 MNHEY and CDR2 SVGAGI. Deletions cut 8 bases from V and 4 bases from J, with 20 bases between. The CDR3 spans 15 residues. The CDR3 sequence: CASGLGGDPIYGYTF. CDR3 DNA sequence: TGTGCCAGCGGGCTTGGAGGAGACCCTATCTATGGCTACACCTTC.

V gene TRBV7-9 combines with J gene TRBJ2-2; 8 nucleotides line up with TRBD1. This CDR3 spans 16 amino acids. J was trimmed by 6 bases and V by 1 base; bases with no gene match: 7. Germline V lookup: CDR1 SEHNR, CDR2 FQNEAQ (reference sequence). CDR3 protein: CASSLDRGKWSGELFF. CDR3 sequence (DNA): TGTGCCAGCAGCTTAGACAGGGGGAAATGGTCCGGGGAGCTGTTTTTT.

The V gene is TRBV5-5, the J gene TRBJ1-6; maybe TRBD1 (6 bases). The germline V and J ends were trimmed by 3 bases and 9 bases, with 16 bases remaining between them. CDR3 length equals 15 residues. In germline, CDR1 is SGHKS, CDR2 YYEKEE (reference sequence). CDR3 in DNA: TGTGCCAGCAGCTCCATTTCGGGAGGGGGTTCACCCCTCCACTTT. It encodes CASSSISGGGSPLHF.

The chain couples TRBV2 to TRBJ2-7, with 7 bases aligning to TRBD1. The trim removed 7 bases at V and 6 bases at J, leaving 12 bases unmatched. The germline gives CDR1 SNHLY, CDR2 FYNNEI. This CDR3 is built from 14 residues. CDR3 region: CASKPSRTGGEQYF. The CDR3 DNA reads TGTGCCAGCAAACCTAGCCGGACAGGAGGCGAGCAGTACTTC.

This chain uses TRBV19 with TRBJ1-2, with 8 bases matching TRBD1. This CDR3 is built from 17 residues. From germline, CDR1 is LNHDA and CDR2 SQIVND (reference sequence). V was pared by 0 bases and J by 7 bases, with 13 bases of the junction left unmatched. CDR3 DNA: TGTGCCAGTAGTATAGAGTTCACGGACAGGGCAAGAGGTGGCTACACCTTC. This encodes CASSIEFTDRARGGYTF.

The V and J genes are TRBV28 and TRBJ1-1; 10 nucleotides agree with TRBD1. V dropped 5 bases and J dropped 4; count of bases not matched to a gene: 7. The CDR3 extends over 15 amino acids. Germline V gene data show CDR1 as MDHEN and CDR2 as SYDVKM. The CDR3 coding sequence is TGTGCCAGCAGTCCGCCGGACAGGGGGGGCACTGAAGCTTTCTTT. Residues: CASSPPDRGGTEAFF.

This rearrangement joins TRBV19 to TRBJ1-1, with D possibly TRBD1 on 6 matching bases. Germline V gene sequence: CDR1 LNHDA, CDR2 SQIVND (reference sequence). The ends were cut back, 5 bases at V and 0 bases at J, with 25 bases in the middle. The CDR3 covers 19 residues. The CDR3 bases are TGTGCCAGTAGTGGTCGTCGGGACACCGCATCGGGGTTGAACACTGAAGCTTTCTTT. Residues: CASSGRRDTASGLNTEAFF. The full variable domain, with the rest looked up from reference TRBV19 and TRBJ1-1, is DGGITQSPKYLFRKEGQNVTLSCEQNLNHDAMYWYRQDPGQGLRLIYYSQIVNDFQKGDIAEGYSVSREKKESFPLTVTSAQKNPTAFYLCASSGRRDTASGLNTEAFFGQGTRLTVV.

The J gene is TRBJ2-5, the V gene TRBV6-5, with 10 bases matching TRBD1. With V trimmed by 6 bases and J by 4 bases, 8 bases remained unmatched. The germline gives CDR1 MNHEY, CDR2 SVGAGI. The CDR3 runs to 15 residues. CDR3 DNA: TGTGCCAGCAGCCCGACAGGGGGCGTTGGAGAGACCCAGTACTTC. Translated, it gives CASSPTGGVGETQYF.

This chain links TRBV7-6 with TRBJ1-3, with D perhaps TRBD1 (6 bases). Trimming took 1 base from V and 7 from J, leaving 17 bases between them. This CDR3 has 16 amino acids. CDR1 and CDR2 from the germline V gene are SGHVS and FNYEAQ. The CDR3 sequence: CASSLDGTRRFNTIYF. The CDR3, as DNA: TGTGCCAGCAGCTTAGACGGGACACGGCGTTTTAACACCATATATTTT. Using reference TRBV7-6 and TRBJ1-3 for the parts outside the CDR3, the full variable domain is GAGVSQSPRYKVTKRGQDVALRCDPISGHVSLYWYRQALGQGPEFLTYFNYEAQQDKSGLPNDRFSAERPEGSISTLTIQRTEQRDSAMYRCASSLDGTRRFNTIYFGEGSWLTVV.